This T cell receptor (beta chain) stems from a study of blood T cell repertoires in COVID-19. On the study more broadly: Italy, Spain and the United States were the sources of the convalescent and acute COVID-19 samples. T cells, B-cell-depleted T cells, or PBMCs provided the cDNA or gDNA that served as material.

Per the authors' pipeline: The authors estimated nucleated cell counts from reference gene primer amplification. TCRdb keeps only in-frame clones here, not all; method: immunoSEQ multiplex PCR. Clone size and the V and J calls come from that table; the DNA yielded D and trimming. The sample lists about 280,000 clones, almost 85% occurring once. The CDR3 is made up of 14 amino acids. CDR1 SEHNR and CDR2 FQNEAQ come from the germline V gene (reference sequence). Unmatched junction bases numbered 12, after V lost 2 bases and J lost 14 bases. The chain links TRBV7-9 to TRBJ1-2; the match to TRBD1 covers 9 bases. This clonotype was obtained from a man over 45 with active or convalescent COVID-19. Sequencing was carried out using peripheral blood. This CDR3 is CASSLRGDRETRTF. CDR3 DNA sequence: TGTGCCAGCAGCTTACGGGGGGACAGGGAAACAAGGACCTTC.